Given below is one T cell receptor beta chain in context. Its antigen is as yet unknown. This entry belongs to a study of T cell responses to AZD1222 COVID-19 vaccine. The CDR3 totals 14 residues. The ends lost 5 bases at V and 6 bases at J; junction bases unmatched: 6. CDR1 MNHEY and CDR2 SVGEGT come from the germline V gene. Generated by immunoSEQ multiplex PCR, the TCRdb table keeps only in-frame clones and is missing some. The table has around 140,000 clones, about nine tenths seen once. Study results and limitations: Dominant CD4 TCR responses targeted spike regions 160-218 and 743-854. Recipients of AZD1222 seropositive at baseline numbered only 6 or 7. The donors showed a predominance of white British ancestry and of females, with possible underestimation of clonal diversity.

The chain joins TRBV6-2 or TRBV6-3 to TRBJ1-4; 7 positions agree with TRBD1. The specimen comprised peripheral blood, sampled on day 0 of AZD1222 vaccination. The source is an adult in good health. In nucleotides, the CDR3 is TGTGCCAGCAGTCAGGACAGGCCGGATGAAAAACTGTTTTTT. Protein: CASSQDRPDEKLFF.